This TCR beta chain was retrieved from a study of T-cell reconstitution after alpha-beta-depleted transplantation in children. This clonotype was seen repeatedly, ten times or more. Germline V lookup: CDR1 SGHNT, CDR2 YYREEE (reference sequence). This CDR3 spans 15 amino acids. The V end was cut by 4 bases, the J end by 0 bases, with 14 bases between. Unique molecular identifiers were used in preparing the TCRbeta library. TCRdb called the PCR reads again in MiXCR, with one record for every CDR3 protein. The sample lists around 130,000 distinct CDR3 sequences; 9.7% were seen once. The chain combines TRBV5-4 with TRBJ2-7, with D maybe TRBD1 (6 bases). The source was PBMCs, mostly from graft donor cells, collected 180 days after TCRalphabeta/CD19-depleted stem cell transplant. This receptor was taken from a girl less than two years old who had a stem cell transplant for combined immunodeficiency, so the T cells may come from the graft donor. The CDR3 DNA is TGTGCCAGCAGCAAGGACAGACCCCTCTCCTACGAGCAGTACTTC. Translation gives CASSKDRPLSYEQYF.